This entry is about one TCR beta chain. What it recognizes is unknown. Use of 60 Vbeta and 13 Jbeta primers characterized the PCR. This table comes from immunoSEQ multiplex PCR, and its TCRdb copy is limited to in-frame clones, with some not included. This table has some 130,000 clones, roughly three quarters appearing once. The data derive from a study of cytomegalovirus exposure and HLA in healthy donors. Study-wide findings and caveats: Further analysis, carried out later, found HLA-associated TCR beta chains more clonally expanded than equally common other chains. TCR beta sequences numbering 15,000 to 20,000 were associated with HLA alleles at 0.05 false discovery rate in a later analysis. Researchers reported that a few CMV-associated chains were confirmed in vitro as CMV antigen-specific. Reportedly, fewer N-insertions than the roughly 700-donor mean appeared in an Asian-associated ancestry cluster in a later analysis.

CDR3 length: 18 residues. Germline CDR1 is SGDLS and CDR2 is YYNGEE. V shed 4 bases, J shed 4 bases, and the junction held 11 bases outside the gene matches. The clonotype originates from a young man in good health and CMV-seronegative. The sequenced sample was PBMCs. The rearrangement uses TRBV9 and TRBJ2-3, with 14 positions matching TRBD2. Here the CDR3 reads CASSPSKGLAGEADTQYF. CDR3 in DNA: TGTGCCAGCAGCCCATCTAAGGGACTAGCGGGAGAAGCAGATACGCAGTATTTT.